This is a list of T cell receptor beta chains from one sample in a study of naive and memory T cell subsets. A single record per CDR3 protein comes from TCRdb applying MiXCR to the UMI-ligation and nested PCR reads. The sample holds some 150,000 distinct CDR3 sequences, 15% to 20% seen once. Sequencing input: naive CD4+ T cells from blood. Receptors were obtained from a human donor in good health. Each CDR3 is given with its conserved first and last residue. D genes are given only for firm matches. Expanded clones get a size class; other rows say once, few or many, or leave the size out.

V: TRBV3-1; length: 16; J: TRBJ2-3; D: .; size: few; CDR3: CASSEDRGVRTDTQYF; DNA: TGTGCCAGCAGCGAAGACCGAGGTGTACGCACAGATACGCAGTATTTT
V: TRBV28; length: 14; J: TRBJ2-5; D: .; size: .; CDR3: CASSPAGPQETQYF; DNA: TGTGCCAGCAGCCCCGCGGGGCCTCAAGAGACCCAGTACTTC
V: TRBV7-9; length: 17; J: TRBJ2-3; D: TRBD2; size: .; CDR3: CASSLRLAGLDTDTQYF; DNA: TGTGCCAGCAGCTTAAGGTTAGCGGGACTCGACACAGATACGCAGTATTTT
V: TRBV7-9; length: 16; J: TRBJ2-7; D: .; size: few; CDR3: CASSPRGAGPLDEQYF; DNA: TGTGCCAGCAGCCCCCGCGGGGCGGGCCCACTTGACGAGCAGTACTTC
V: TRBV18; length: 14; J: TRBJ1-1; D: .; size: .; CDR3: CASSPTEMNTEAFF; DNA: TGTGCCAGCTCACCGACAGAGATGAACACTGAAGCTTTCTTT
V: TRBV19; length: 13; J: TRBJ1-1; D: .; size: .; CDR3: CASISRANTEAFF; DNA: TGTGCCAGTATCTCTCGGGCTAACACTGAAGCTTTCTTT
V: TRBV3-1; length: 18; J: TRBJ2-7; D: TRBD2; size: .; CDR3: CASSQDGLLAEFTYEQYF; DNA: TGTGCCAGCAGCCAAGATGGCCTACTAGCGGAGTTTACCTACGAGCAGTACTTC
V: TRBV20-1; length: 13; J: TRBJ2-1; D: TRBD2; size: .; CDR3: CSALAGGRNEQFF; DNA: TGCAGTGCTCTAGCGGGAGGGAGGAATGAGCAGTTCTTC
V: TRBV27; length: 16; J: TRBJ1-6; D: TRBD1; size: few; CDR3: CASSPRGQGLNSPLHF; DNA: TGTGCCAGCAGTCCGCGGGGACAGGGCTTGAATTCACCCCTCCACTTT
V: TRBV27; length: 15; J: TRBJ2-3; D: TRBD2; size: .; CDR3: CASTSGVLATDTQYF; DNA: TGTGCCAGCACCTCGGGAGTACTAGCGACAGATACGCAGTATTTT
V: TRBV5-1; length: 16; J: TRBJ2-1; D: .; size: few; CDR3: CASSSVTTFSGAGQFF; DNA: TGCGCCAGCAGTTCTGTAACGACCTTTAGCGGTGCCGGGCAGTTCTTC
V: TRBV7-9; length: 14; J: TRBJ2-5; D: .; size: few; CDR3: CASSVTGRVETQYF; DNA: TGTGCCAGCAGCGTGACGGGACGAGTAGAGACCCAGTACTTC
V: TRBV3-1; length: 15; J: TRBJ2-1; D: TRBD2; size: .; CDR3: CASSQTSGRNNEQFF; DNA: TGTGCCAGCAGTCAGACTAGCGGGAGGAACAATGAGCAGTTCTTC
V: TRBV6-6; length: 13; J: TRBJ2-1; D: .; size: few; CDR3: CASSHRARNEQFF; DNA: TGTGCCAGCAGTCACAGGGCCCGCAATGAGCAGTTCTTC
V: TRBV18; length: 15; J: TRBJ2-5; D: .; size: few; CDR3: CASSPRAGAQETQYF; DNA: TGTGCCAGCTCACCCAGAGCAGGAGCCCAAGAGACCCAGTACTTC
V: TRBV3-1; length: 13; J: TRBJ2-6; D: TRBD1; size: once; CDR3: CASSRSDREVLTF; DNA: TGTGCCAGCAGCCGGAGTGACAGGGAGGTCCTGACTTTC
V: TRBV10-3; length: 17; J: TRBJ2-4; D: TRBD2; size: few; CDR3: CAISSGLAGDAKNIQYF; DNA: TGTGCCATCAGCTCCGGACTAGCGGGAGATGCCAAAAACATTCAGTACTTC
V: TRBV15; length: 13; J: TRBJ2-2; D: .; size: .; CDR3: CATSRYVTGELFF; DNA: TGTGCCACCAGCAGATACGTCACCGGGGAGCTGTTTTTT
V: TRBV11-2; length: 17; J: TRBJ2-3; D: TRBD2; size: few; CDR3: CASTIPASGRTTDTQYF; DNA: TGTGCCAGCACAATCCCAGCTAGCGGGAGGACCACAGATACGCAGTATTTT
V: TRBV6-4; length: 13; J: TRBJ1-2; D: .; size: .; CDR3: CASHHQVNYGYTF; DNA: TGTGCCAGCCATCACCAGGTTAACTATGGCTACACCTTC
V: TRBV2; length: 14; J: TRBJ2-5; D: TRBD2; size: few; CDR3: CASKLSGSLETQYF; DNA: TGTGCCAGCAAGCTTAGCGGGAGCCTGGAGACCCAGTACTTC
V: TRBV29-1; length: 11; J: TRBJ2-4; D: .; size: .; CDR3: CSVASLGIQYF; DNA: TGCAGCGTTGCTAGCCTCGGCATTCAGTACTTC
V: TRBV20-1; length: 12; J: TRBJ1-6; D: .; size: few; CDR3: CSAGDEYSPLHF; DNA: TGCAGTGCTGGAGACGAGTATTCACCCCTCCACTTT
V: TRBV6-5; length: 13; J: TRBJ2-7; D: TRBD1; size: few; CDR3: CASSRTGVREQYF; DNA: TGTGCCAGCAGCCGAACAGGGGTCAGGGAGCAGTACTTC
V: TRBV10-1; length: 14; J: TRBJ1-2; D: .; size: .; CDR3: CASSAHTRDGGYTF; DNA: TGCGCCAGCAGTGCCCATACAAGAGACGGGGGCTACACCTTC
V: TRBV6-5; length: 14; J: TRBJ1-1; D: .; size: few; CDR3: CASSYSNRNTEAFF; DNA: TGTGCCAGCAGTTACTCGAACCGGAACACTGAAGCTTTCTTT
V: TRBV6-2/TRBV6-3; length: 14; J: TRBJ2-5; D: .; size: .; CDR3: CASRDGSLGETQYF; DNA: TGTGCCAGCAGAGACGGGTCGCTGGGGGAGACCCAGTACTTC
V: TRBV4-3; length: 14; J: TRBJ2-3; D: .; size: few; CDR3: CASSQDIITDTQYF; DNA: TGCGCCAGCAGCCAGGACATCATCACAGATACGCAGTATTTT
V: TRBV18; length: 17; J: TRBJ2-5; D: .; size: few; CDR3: CASSPQNLGTDQETQYF; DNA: TGTGCCAGCTCACCACAAAATCTGGGGACTGACCAAGAGACCCAGTACTTC
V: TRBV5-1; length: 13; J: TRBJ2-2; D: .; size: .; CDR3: CASSLDGTGELFF; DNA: TGCGCCAGCAGCTTAGACGGCACCGGGGAGCTGTTTTTT
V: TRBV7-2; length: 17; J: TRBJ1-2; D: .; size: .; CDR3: CASSPRSTGRRNYGYTF; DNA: TGTGCCAGCAGCCCCCGATCAACAGGCCGGCGGAACTATGGCTACACCTTC
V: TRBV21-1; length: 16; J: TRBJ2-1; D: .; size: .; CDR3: CASSLRGHLSYNEQFF; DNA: TGTGCCAGCAGCCTCCGAGGACATCTCTCCTACAATGAGCAGTTCTTC
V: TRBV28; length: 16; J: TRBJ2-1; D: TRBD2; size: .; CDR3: CASSGLAFSSYNEQFF; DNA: TGTGCCAGCAGTGGACTAGCGTTTAGCTCCTACAATGAGCAGTTCTTC
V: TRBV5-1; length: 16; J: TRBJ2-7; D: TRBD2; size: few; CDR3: CASSERTSGSSYEQYF; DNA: TGCGCCAGCAGCGAGCGGACTAGCGGGAGCTCCTACGAGCAGTACTTC
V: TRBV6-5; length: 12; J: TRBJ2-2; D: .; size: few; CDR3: CASSRQPGELFF; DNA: TGTGCCAGCAGCCGACAGCCCGGGGAGCTGTTTTTT
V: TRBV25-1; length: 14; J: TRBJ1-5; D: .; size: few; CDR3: CASSERQLNQPQHF; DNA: TGTGCCAGCAGTGAACGGCAGCTCAATCAGCCCCAGCATTTT
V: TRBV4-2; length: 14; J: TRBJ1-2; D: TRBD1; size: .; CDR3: CASRGAGGVNGYTF; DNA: TGTGCCAGCAGGGGGGCAGGGGGCGTGAATGGCTACACCTTC
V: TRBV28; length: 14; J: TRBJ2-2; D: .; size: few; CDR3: CASVGHLNTGELFF; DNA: TGTGCCAGCGTGGGACACCTGAACACCGGGGAGCTGTTTTTT
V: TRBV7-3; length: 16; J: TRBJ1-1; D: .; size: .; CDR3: CASSLNPGQPFTEAFF; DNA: TGTGCCAGCAGCTTAAATCCCGGACAGCCCTTCACTGAAGCTTTCTTT
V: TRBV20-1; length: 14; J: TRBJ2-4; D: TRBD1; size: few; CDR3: CSATGQGLKNIQYF; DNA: TGCAGTGCAACCGGACAGGGCCTCAAAAACATTCAGTACTTC
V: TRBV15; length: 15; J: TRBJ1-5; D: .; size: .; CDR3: CATSSEVGSNQPQHF; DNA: TGTGCCACCAGCTCAGAAGTGGGCAGCAATCAGCCCCAGCATTTT
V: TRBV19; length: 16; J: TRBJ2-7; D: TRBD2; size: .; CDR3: CASRNGASGGHHEQYF; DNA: TGTGCCAGTCGCAATGGGGCTAGCGGGGGCCACCACGAGCAGTACTTC
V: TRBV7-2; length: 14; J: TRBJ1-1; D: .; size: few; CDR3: CASSFQGGDTEAFF; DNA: TGTGCCAGCAGCTTCCAGGGAGGCGACACTGAAGCTTTCTTT
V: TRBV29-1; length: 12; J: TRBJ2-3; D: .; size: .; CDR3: CSVGPSTDTQYF; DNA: TGCAGCGTTGGTCCAAGCACAGATACGCAGTATTTT
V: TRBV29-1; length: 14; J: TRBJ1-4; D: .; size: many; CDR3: CSVEVLGGDEKLFF; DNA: TGCAGCGTTGAAGTCTTAGGGGGAGATGAAAAACTGTTTTTT
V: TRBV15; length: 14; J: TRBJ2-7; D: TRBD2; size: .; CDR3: CATSRTSGTYEQYF; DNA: TGTGCCACCAGCAGGACTAGCGGGACCTACGAGCAGTACTTC
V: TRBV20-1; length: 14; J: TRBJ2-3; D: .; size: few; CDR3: CSARFQLDTDTQYF; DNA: TGCAGTGCTAGATTCCAGCTAGACACAGATACGCAGTATTTT
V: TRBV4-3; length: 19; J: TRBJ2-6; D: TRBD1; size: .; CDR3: CASSQDAGQGSSGANVLTF; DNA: TGCGCCAGCAGCCAAGATGCCGGACAGGGAAGCTCTGGGGCCAACGTCCTGACTTTC
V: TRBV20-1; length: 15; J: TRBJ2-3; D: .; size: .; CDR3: CSAAPPRSSTDTQYF; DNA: TGCAGTGCAGCCCCGCCGCGGAGTAGCACAGATACGCAGTATTTT
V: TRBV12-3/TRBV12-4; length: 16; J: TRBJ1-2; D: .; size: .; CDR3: CASSLGPPGQGEGYTF; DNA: TGTGCCAGCAGTTTAGGGCCCCCTGGGCAGGGAGAGGGCTACACCTTC
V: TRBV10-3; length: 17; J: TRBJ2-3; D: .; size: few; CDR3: CAISGPNGGKASDTQYF; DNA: TGTGCCATCAGTGGGCCTAATGGCGGGAAGGCAAGCGATACGCAGTATTTT
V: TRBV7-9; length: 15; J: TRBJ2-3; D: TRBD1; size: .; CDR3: CASSYEGDRADTQYF; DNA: TGTGCCAGCAGCTATGAGGGAGACAGGGCAGATACGCAGTATTTT
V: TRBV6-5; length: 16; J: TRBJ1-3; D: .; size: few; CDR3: CASSQNAIGSGNTIYF; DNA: TGTGCCAGCAGTCAGAACGCTATCGGCTCGGGAAACACCATATATTTT